Listed here is a single T cell receptor (beta chain). Construction of TCR beta libraries relied on iRepertoire HTBI primers and on Arm-PCR targeting CDR3 regions. TCRdb redid the calling of the multiplex PCR reads with MiXCR, one entry per CDR3 protein. This sample yields over 500,000 distinct CDR3 sequences, of which about 15% are seen a single time; around 18% belongs to the top ten. This sample stems from a study of regulatory T cells in long-lasting Graves disease. Study details: Under 3 months of antithyroid drugs had been taken by newly diagnosed Graves' patients.

This CDR3 has 14 amino acids. After removal of 7 bases from V and 0 bases from J, the junction contained 5 bases not matched to a gene. CDR1 and CDR2 (germline): SEHNR, FQNEAQ (reference sequence). The time point is: newly diagnosed GD, antithyroid drugs for less than 3 months. PBMC-derived RNA was used for the TCR library. These sequences were also reported in another study, on T cells in Graves' hyperthyroidism and ophthalmopathy.

This receptor was taken from a woman between 25 and 40 years old with Graves disease. This specimen consisted of peripheral blood mononuclear cells (PBMCs), obtained at new diagnosis, from a patient treated with antithyroid drugs. The chain is built from TRBV7-9 and TRBJ1-1; 7 bases align to TRBD1. The chain's CDR3 is CASIGQALNTEAFF. The CDR3 nucleotides read TGTGCCAGCATCGGACAGGCCTTGAACACTGAAGCTTTCTTT.